A single sample gave rise to the 27 T cell receptor beta chains below, sequenced in a study of T cell responses to AZD1222 COVID-19 vaccine. Produced via immunoSEQ multiplex PCR; TCRdb's table is partial and in-frame only. The sample yields about 120,000 clones, 80% to 90% seen once. This specimen was peripheral blood, taken on day 0 of AZD1222 vaccination. These receptors were collected from an adult in good health.

CDR3 sequence: CASSPGLAGVGEQYF. The CDR3 nucleotides are TGCGCCAGCAGCCCGGGACTAGCGGGAGTGGGCGAGCAGTACTTC. The gene calls are TRBV4-1 and TRBJ2-7; TRBD2 matches at 14 bases. V was clipped by 4 bases and J by 6 bases; unmatched bases: 5. The CDR3 extends over 15 amino acids. CDR1 is MGHRA, CDR2 YSYEKL, per germline.

CDR3 sequence: CASSPTGAREQYF. Written as DNA, the CDR3 is TGTGCCAGCAGTCCTACAGGTGCTCGCGAGCAGTACTTC. The gene calls are TRBV27 and TRBJ2-7; TRBD1 might be the D (5 bases). Looked up from germline, CDR1 is MNHEY and CDR2 is SMNVEV (reference sequence). This CDR3 is built from 13 residues. Trimming cost V 5 bases and J 6 bases, with 14 bases left between them.

The chain uses TRBV5-1 and TRBJ2-7; 13 bases are a match to TRBD2. The CDR3 spans 16 residues. Germline CDR1 reads SGHRS; CDR2 reads YFSETQ. V shed 0 bases, J shed 3 bases, and the junction held 3 bases outside the gene matches. The CDR3, as DNA: TGCGCCAGCAGCTTGGGGAGGACTAGCGGGGGCTACGAGCAGTACTTC. Encoded protein: CASSLGRTSGGYEQYF.

The chain employs TRBV4-2 and TRBJ2-1; a weak D match, TRBD1 (5 bases). With 1 base removed from V and 4 bases from J, the gap between germline ends came to 14 bases. The CDR3 loop spans 16 amino acids. The germline V gene has CDR1 LGHNA and CDR2 YNFKEQ. The DNA for the CDR3 is TGTGCCAGCAGCCAAGGGGCAGGGCCCATGTACAATGAGCAGTTCTTC. This translates into CASSQGAGPMYNEQFF.

This clone was seen just once. The genes are TRBV7-9 and TRBJ2-1; either TRBD1 or TRBD2 may supply D (5 bases each). The CDR3 consists of 14 residues. Germline V gives CDR1 SEHNR, CDR2 FQNEAQ (reference sequence). Trimming removed 5 bases at V and 10 bases at J, with 18 bases between. The CDR3 region is CASSPLGTRSEQFF. The CDR3 region has the DNA TGTGCCAGCAGCCCACTCGGGACGCGTAGCGAGCAGTTCTTC.

The J gene is TRBJ2-1, the V gene TRBV19, with TRBD1 matching over 7 bases. Germline assignment: CDR1 LNHDA and CDR2 SQIVND (reference sequence). This CDR3 has 14 residues. V lost 5 bases to trimming and J lost 15 bases; unmatched junction nucleotides: 16. The CDR3, as DNA: TGTGCCAGTAGTGCAAGACAGGGCTCAGGCTTAGGGTTCTTC. Residues: CASSARQGSGLGFF.

This chain joins TRBV30 and TRBJ1-4, with a possible D match to TRBD1 (5 bases). V lost 5 bases and J lost 7, with 17 bases in between. The CDR3 loop spans 14 amino acids. Germline loops: CDR1 GTSNPN, CDR2 SVGIG (reference sequence). This CDR3 is CAWHPGGSGEKLFF. CDR3 coding DNA: TGTGCCTGGCACCCGGGGGGGTCGGGTGAAAAACTGTTTTTT. The variable domain in full, with the rest retrieved from reference TRBV30 and TRBJ1-4, is SQTIHQWPATLVQPVGSPLSLECTVEGTSNPNLYWYRQAAGRGLQLLFYSVGIGQISSEVPQNLSASRPQDRQFILSSKKLLLSDSGFYLCAWHPGGSGEKLFFGSGTQLSVL.

The J gene is TRBJ2-7, the V gene TRBV28; D not resolved. The germline V gene has CDR1 MDHEN and CDR2 SYDVKM. The CDR3 runs to 11 residues. The CDR3 spells CAWGGVYEQYF. CDR3 nucleotides: TGTGCGTGGGGTGGGGTCTACGAGCAGTACTTC.

This clone occurred a few times. J is TRBJ1-2 and V is TRBV4-1; the D gene is possibly TRBD1 (6 bases). The germline CDR1 and CDR2 sequences are MGHRA and YSYEKL. This CDR3 is built from 17 residues. The V end lost 1 base, the J end lost 1 base, and 16 bases lay between the germline ends. CDR3 bases: TGCGCCAGCAGCCAAGCATGGCGGGGAGGGGGTAACTATGGCTACACCTTC. Amino acid sequence: CASSQAWRGGGNYGYTF.

For the CDR3, the DNA is TGCAGTGCCGTCAAATACAATGAGCAGTTCTTC. Protein sequence: CSAVKYNEQFF. This chain connects TRBV20-1 to TRBJ2-1, with D unclear. The V and J ends lost 6 bases and 4 bases respectively, with 7 bases between them. This CDR3 spans 11 amino acids. The V gene's germline CDR1 is DFQATT and CDR2 SNEGSKA (reference sequence).

V usage is TRBV9 and J usage is TRBJ2-1, with a possible D match to TRBD2 (5 bases). Germline-derived CDR1 and CDR2 are SGDLS and YYNGEE. V dropped 1 base and J dropped 0 bases, with 14 bases sitting between them. The CDR3 runs 17 residues. This CDR3 reads CASSVSGGGNSYNEQFF. CDR3 coding DNA: TGTGCCAGCAGCGTAAGTGGAGGAGGCAACTCCTACAATGAGCAGTTCTTC.

V usage is TRBV18 and J usage is TRBJ1-1; 8 nucleotides line up with TRBD1. Trimming at V came to 6 bases and at J to 4 bases, leaving 1 base not matched to a gene. Germline V gene data show CDR1 as KGHSH and CDR2 as LQKENI. The CDR3 runs 12 residues. CDR3 nucleotides: TGTGCCAGCTCGACAGGGGTCACTGAAGCTTTCTTT. Residues: CASSTGVTEAFF. Full variable domain (remainder filled in from reference TRBV18 and TRBJ1-1): NAGVMQNPRHLVRRRGQEARLRCSPMKGHSHVYWYRQLPEEGLKFMVYLQKENIIDESGMPKERFSAEFPKEGPSILRIQQVVRGDSAAYFCASSTGVTEAFFGQGTRLTVV.

A few counts support this clone. The V gene is TRBV4-1, the J gene TRBJ1-4; D is ambiguous. This CDR3 has 15 residues. With 3 bases removed from V and 8 bases from J, the gap between germline ends came to 16 bases. From germline, CDR1 is MGHRA and CDR2 YSYEKL. CDR3 in amino acids: CASSHLGRLGEKLFF. CDR3 coding DNA: TGCGCCAGCAGCCACCTCGGGCGGCTCGGGGAAAAACTGTTTTTT.

The V and J genes are TRBV5-1 and TRBJ1-1, with D possibly being TRBD1 (6 bases). Germline V lookup: CDR1 SGHRS, CDR2 YFSETQ. V lost 0 bases and J lost 2, with 11 bases in between. The CDR3 extends over 15 amino acids. CDR3 region: CASSLGSQGNTEAFF. In DNA form, the CDR3 reads TGCGCCAGCAGCTTGGGGTCACAGGGCAACACTGAAGCTTTCTTT.

The chain uses TRBV19 and TRBJ1-5, with D perhaps matching TRBD1 (6 bases). The CDR3 length is 14 residues. Germline CDR1 reads LNHDA; CDR2 reads SQIVND (reference sequence). The V end lost 6 bases, the J end lost 2 bases, and 11 bases lay between the germline ends. The DNA for the CDR3 is TGTGCCAGTAGGCGACAGGACGGCAATCAGCCCCAGCATTTT. Its protein product is CASRRQDGNQPQHF.

The J gene is TRBJ2-5, the V gene TRBV5-6, with a weak D call TRBD2 (6 bases). Looked up from germline, CDR1 is SGHDT and CDR2 is YYEEEE. Trimming took off 4 bases at V and 9 bases at J, with 10 bases between the two ends. The CDR3 spans 11 residues. CDR3 DNA sequence: TGTGCCAGCAGCCTCGGGGAGGCCCAGTACTTC. This codes for CASSLGEAQYF.

This sequence joins TRBV14 and TRBJ1-6; D gene uncertain. Germline V gene sequence: CDR1 SGHDN, CDR2 FVKESK. V gave up 3 bases and J gave up 4 bases, with 7 bases separating them. CDR3 length: 14 residues. CDR3 sequence reads: CASSHRGYNSPLHF. Written as DNA, the CDR3 is TGTGCCAGCAGCCATCGAGGATATAATTCACCCCTCCACTTT.

The chain recombines TRBV5-1 with TRBJ2-5; D call uncertain. V shed 2 bases and J shed 2 bases, with 7 bases lying between them. CDR1 is SGHRS and CDR2 is YFSETQ in the germline V gene. The CDR3 is 13 residues long. The CDR3 is CASSLGNQETQYF. DNA for the CDR3: TGCGCCAGCAGCTTAGGAAATCAAGAGACCCAGTACTTC.

The chain links TRBV19 to TRBJ1-1; D not resolved. Germline V gives CDR1 LNHDA, CDR2 SQIVND (reference sequence). The V end was cut by 8 bases, the J end by 4 bases, with 17 bases between. This CDR3 region has 14 residues. For the CDR3, the DNA is TGTGCCAGTGTCCCCCCTGGAGCAGTCACTGAAGCTTTCTTT. Amino acids: CASVPPGAVTEAFF.

The V call is TRBV28, the J call TRBJ2-7; no firm D call. The CDR3 contains 11 residues. Germline V gene lookup returns CDR1 MDHEN and CDR2 SYDVKM. V was clipped by 3 bases and J by 2 bases, with 2 bases between them. The CDR3 bases are TGTGCCAGCAGTTTGACCTACGAGCAGTACTTC. Protein product: CASSLTYEQYF.

The rearrangement links TRBV18 to TRBJ2-7, with 7 bases that match TRBD1. The CDR3 totals 13 residues. Looked up from germline, CDR1 is KGHSH and CDR2 is LQKENI. V was pared by 6 bases and J by 3 bases, with 5 bases of the junction left unmatched. This CDR3 is CASSLGQLYEQYF. DNA of the CDR3: TGTGCCAGCTCCCTGGGACAGCTCTACGAGCAGTACTTC.

This chain joins TRBV7-3 and TRBJ1-1, with D hard to call. V lost 0 bases and J lost 1, with 9 bases in between. CDR3 length equals 15 residues. The germline V gene encodes CDR1 SGHTA and CDR2 FQGTGA. DNA of the CDR3: TGTGCCAGCAGCTTAACCCCCGACACGAACACTGAAGCTTTCTTT. Residues: CASSLTPDTNTEAFF.

The rearrangement uses TRBV5-5 and TRBJ1-4; D is perhaps TRBD1 (5 bases). Trimming removed 3 bases at V and 2 bases at J, with 14 bases between. Germline CDR1 is SGHKS and CDR2 is YYEKEE (reference sequence). The CDR3 spans 16 residues. CDR3 amino acids: CASSYLGGVTNEKLFF. The CDR3 DNA follows: TGTGCCAGCAGCTACCTCGGGGGTGTGACTAATGAAAAACTGTTTTTT.

V is TRBV5-6 and J is TRBJ1-2; 9 nucleotides align to TRBD1. CDR1 and CDR2 (germline): SGHDT, YYEEEE. V shed 1 base and J 3 bases; nucleotides not matched to a gene: 4. CDR3 size: 15 residues. The CDR3 coding sequence is TGTGCCAGCAGCTTGACAGGGGGCTTTGACTATGGCTACACCTTC. It translates to CASSLTGGFDYGYTF.

This chain links TRBV6-2 or TRBV6-3 with TRBJ1-2; a possible D gene is TRBD1 (6 bases). The germline gives CDR1 MNHEY, CDR2 SVGEGT. The V gene lost 5 bases and the J gene lost 4 bases, with 14 bases spanning the gap. The CDR3 runs 14 residues. In DNA form, the CDR3 reads TGTGCCAGCAGTCCCCTCAGGGGCTTCTATGGCTACACCTTC. As protein: CASSPLRGFYGYTF.

The rearrangement joins TRBV14 to TRBJ1-2; possibly TRBD1 for D (6 bases). Trimming took off 4 bases at V and 7 bases at J, with 22 bases between the two ends. CDR1 and CDR2 (germline): SGHDN, FVKESK. CDR3 length: 16 amino acids. CDR3 nucleotide sequence: TGTGCCAGCAGCCCCCTCGCCCAGGGGAAAGAAGGTGGCTACACCTTC. Amino acids: CASSPLAQGKEGGYTF.

The V and J genes are TRBV9 and TRBJ1-2; D not resolved. Deletions cut 7 bases from V and 2 bases from J, with 6 bases between. This CDR3 is 11 amino acids long. Germline V CDR1 and CDR2: SGDLS, YYNGEE. This CDR3 reads CASGVNYGYTF. For the CDR3, the DNA is TGTGCCAGCGGTGTGAACTATGGCTACACCTTC.